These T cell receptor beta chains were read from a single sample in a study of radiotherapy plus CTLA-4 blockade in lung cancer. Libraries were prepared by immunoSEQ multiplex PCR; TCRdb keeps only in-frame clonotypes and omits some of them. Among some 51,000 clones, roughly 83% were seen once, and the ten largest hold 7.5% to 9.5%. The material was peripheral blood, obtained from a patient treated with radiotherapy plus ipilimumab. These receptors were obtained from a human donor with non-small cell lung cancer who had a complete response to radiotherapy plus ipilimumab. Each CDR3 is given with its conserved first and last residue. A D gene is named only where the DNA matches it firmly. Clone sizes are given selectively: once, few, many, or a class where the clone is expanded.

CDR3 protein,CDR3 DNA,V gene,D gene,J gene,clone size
CASSVDIFSGNTIYF,TGTGCCAGCAGCGTAGACATTTTCTCTGGAAACACCATATATTTT,TRBV9,NA,TRBJ1-3,NA
CASSDDSSGRNTGELFF,TGTGCCAGCAGTGACGACTCTAGCGGGCGAAACACCGGGGAGCTGTTTTTT,TRBV2,TRBD2,TRBJ2-2,NA
CASTLRGTSGLKGNTGELFF,TGTGCCAGCACCCTCCGGGGGACTAGCGGTCTAAAGGGGAACACCGGGGAGCTGTTTTTT,TRBV11-3,TRBD2,TRBJ2-2,few
CATSRPGQYTGELFF,TGTGCCACCAGCAGGCCGGGACAGTACACCGGGGAGCTGTTTTTT,TRBV15,TRBD1,TRBJ2-2,NA
CASSQPGYGYTF,TGTGCCAGCAGCCAACCGGGCTATGGCTACACCTTC,TRBV7-2,NA,TRBJ1-2,NA
CASSLRGRDYGYTF,TGTGCCAGCAGCTTAAGGGGGCGGGACTATGGCTACACCTTC,TRBV13,TRBD1,TRBJ1-2,NA
CSVVYRGNPNTQYF,TGCAGCGTTGTTTACCGGGGTAACCCCAATACGCAGTATTTT,TRBV29-1,NA,TRBJ2-3,NA
CASRAGTNTGELFF,TGTGCCAGCAGGGCAGGGACGAACACCGGGGAGCTGTTTTTT,TRBV9,NA,TRBJ2-2,NA
CASSLAAGSDYGYTF,TGTGCCAGCAGCTTAGCGGCAGGGTCGGACTATGGCTACACCTTC,TRBV11-2,NA,TRBJ1-2,NA
CASSFGPGTGELFF,NA,TRBV5-6,NA,TRBJ2-2,NA
CASSSGRLALSTDTQYF,TGCGCCAGCAGCTCCGGCCGACTAGCTCTTAGCACAGATACGCAGTATTTT,TRBV5-1,TRBD2,TRBJ2-3,NA
CASSRGGAGGNEQFF,TGCGCCAGCAGTCGTGGGGGGGCAGGCGGGAATGAGCAGTTCTTC,TRBV10-1,NA,TRBJ2-1,few
CASSPRPKGLNTEAFF,TGTGCCAGTAGTCCCCGACCCAAGGGGCTGAACACTGAAGCTTTCTTT,TRBV19,NA,TRBJ1-1,NA
CASSPGTGGRNQPQHF,TGTGCCAGCTCACCAGGGACAGGGGGCCGCAATCAGCCCCAGCATTTT,TRBV18,TRBD1,TRBJ1-5,NA
CASSPGTSGETQYF,TGTGCCAGCAGCCCCGGGACTAGCGGGGAGACCCAGTACTTC,TRBV7-2,TRBD2,TRBJ2-5,NA
CASSFLTGGRYNEQFF,TGTGCCAGCAGCTTTTTAACGGGGGGGCGTTACAATGAGCAGTTCTTC,TRBV7-9,TRBD2,TRBJ2-1,NA
CASSPEAGAANYNEQFF,TGCGCCAGCAGCCCAGAAGCGGGGGCCGCGAACTACAATGAGCAGTTCTTC,TRBV4-3,TRBD2,TRBJ2-1,NA
CASSNSGGAGKTQYF,TGTGCCAGCAGCAACAGCGGGGGGGCGGGAAAGACCCAGTACTTC,TRBV7-6,TRBD2,TRBJ2-5,NA
CASSRFSGGNNEQFF,TGTGCCAGCAGTAGGTTTAGCGGGGGGAACAATGAGCAGTTCTTC,TRBV6-1,TRBD2,TRBJ2-1,NA
CASSVVSGTGELFF,TGTGCCAGCAGCGTAGTCTCGGGGACCGGGGAGCTGTTTTTT,TRBV9,NA,TRBJ2-2,NA
CASSTLAGGPSYNEQFF,TGTGCCAGTAGTACCCTAGCGGGAGGGCCCTCCTACAATGAGCAGTTCTTC,TRBV19,TRBD2,TRBJ2-1,NA
CASSFSNSGANVLTF,TGTGCCAGCAGCTTTAGCAACTCTGGGGCCAACGTCCTGACTTTC,TRBV11-3,NA,TRBJ2-6,NA
CASRNRASGTGELFF,TGTGCCAGCAGGAACAGGGCCTCGGGTACCGGGGAGCTGTTTTTT,TRBV9,NA,TRBJ2-2,NA
CASSRRSGRTNEQFF,TGTGCCAGCAGCCGACGTAGCGGGAGGACGAATGAGCAGTTCTTC,TRBV7-9,TRBD2,TRBJ2-1,NA
CASSVVRGGANVLTF,TGTGCCAGCAGCGTAGTCAGAGGGGGGGCCAACGTCCTGACTTTC,TRBV9,NA,TRBJ2-6,NA
CSVRGFSSTDTQYF,TGCAGCGTTCGGGGGTTTTCCTCCACGGATACGCAGTATTTT,TRBV29-1,NA,TRBJ2-3,NA
CASSPGLAGGREQFF,TGTGCTAGCAGCCCCGGACTAGCGGGAGGGCGGGAGCAGTTCTTC,TRBV7-7,TRBD2,TRBJ2-1,NA
CSVGRGGSGELFF,TGCAGCGTTGGGAGGGGAGGTTCCGGGGAGCTGTTTTTT,TRBV29-1,NA,TRBJ2-2,once